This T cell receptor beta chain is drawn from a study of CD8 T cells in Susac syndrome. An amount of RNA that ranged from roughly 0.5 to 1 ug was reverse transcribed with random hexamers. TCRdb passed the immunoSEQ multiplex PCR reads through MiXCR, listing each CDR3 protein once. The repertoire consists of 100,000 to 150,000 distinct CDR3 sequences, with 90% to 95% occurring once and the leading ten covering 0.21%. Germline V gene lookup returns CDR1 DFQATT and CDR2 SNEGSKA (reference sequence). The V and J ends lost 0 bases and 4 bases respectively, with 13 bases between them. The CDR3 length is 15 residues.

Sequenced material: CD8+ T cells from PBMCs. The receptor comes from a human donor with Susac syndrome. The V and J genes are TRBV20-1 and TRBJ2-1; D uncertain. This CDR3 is CSARDDSRPYNEQFF. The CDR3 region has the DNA TGCAGTGCTAGAGATGATAGCAGACCTTACAATGAGCAGTTCTTC.